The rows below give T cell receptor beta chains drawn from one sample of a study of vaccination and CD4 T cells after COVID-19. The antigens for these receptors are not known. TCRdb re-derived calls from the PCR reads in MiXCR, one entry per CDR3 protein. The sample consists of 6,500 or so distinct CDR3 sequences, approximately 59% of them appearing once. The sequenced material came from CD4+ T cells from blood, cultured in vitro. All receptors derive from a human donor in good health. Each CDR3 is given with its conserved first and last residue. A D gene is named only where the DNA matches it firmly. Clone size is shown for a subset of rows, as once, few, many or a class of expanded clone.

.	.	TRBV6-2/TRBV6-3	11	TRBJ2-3	CASRDGGVQYF	TGTGCCAGCAGGGATGGCGGCGTGCAGTATTTT
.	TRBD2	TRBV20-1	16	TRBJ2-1	CSASRVSSGMYNEQFF	TGCAGTGCTAGCCGCGTCTCCAGCGGGATGTACAATGAGCAGTTCTTC
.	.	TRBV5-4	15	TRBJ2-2	CASSLIDRNTGELFF	TGTGCCAGCAGCTTGATTGACAGGAACACCGGGGAGCTGTTTTTT
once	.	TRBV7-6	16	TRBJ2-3	CASSLRRGASTDTQYF	TGTGCCAGCAGCTTACGGCGGGGTGCTAGCACAGATACGCAGTATTTT
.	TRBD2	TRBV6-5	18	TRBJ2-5	CASSYSGWGLAGRETQYF	TGTGCCAGCAGTTACTCGGGGTGGGGACTAGCGGGAAGAGAGACCCAGTACTTC
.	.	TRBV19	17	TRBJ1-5	CASSPLKRANLNQPQHF	TGTGCCAGTAGTCCTTTGAAGAGAGCCAATTTAAATCAGCCCCAGCATTTT
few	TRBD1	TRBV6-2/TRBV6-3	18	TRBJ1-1	CASSYVGTGGLLNTEAFF	TGTGCCAGCAGTTACGTTGGGACAGGGGGCCTATTGAACACTGAAGCTTTCTTT
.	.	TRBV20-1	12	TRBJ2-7	CSARGDTYEQYF	TGCAGTGCTAGAGGGGACACCTACGAGCAGTACTTC
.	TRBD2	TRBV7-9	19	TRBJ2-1	CASSPRGASGTMGYNEQFF	TGTGCCAGCAGCCCACGCGGGGCTAGCGGGACAATGGGATACAATGAGCAGTTCTTC
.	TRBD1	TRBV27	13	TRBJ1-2	CASSGGQASGYTF	TGTGCCAGCAGCGGCGGACAGGCGAGCGGCTACACCTTC
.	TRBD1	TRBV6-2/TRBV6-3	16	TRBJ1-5	CASSYSGQGTNQPQHF	TGTGCCAGCAGTTACTCGGGACAGGGGACCAATCAGCCCCAGCATTTT
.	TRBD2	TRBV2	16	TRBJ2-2	CASRATSGGASGELFF	TGTGCCAGCAGGGCTACTAGCGGGGGGGCCTCAGGGGAGCTGTTTTTT
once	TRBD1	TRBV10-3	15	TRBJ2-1	CAIREDRAPYNEQFF	TGTGCCATCAGGGAGGACAGGGCCCCCTACAATGAGCAGTTCTTC
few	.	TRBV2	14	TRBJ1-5	CASSQLAIGQPQHF	TGTGCCAGCAGTCAATTGGCCATCGGGCAGCCCCAGCATTTT
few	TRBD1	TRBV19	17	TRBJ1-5	CASSPLALRDRAQPQHF	TGTGCCAGTAGTCCCTTGGCTTTACGGGACAGGGCTCAGCCCCAGCATTTT
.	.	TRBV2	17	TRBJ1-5	CASSAPVTAYSNQPQHF	TGTGCCAGCAGTGCGCCTGTGACAGCTTATAGCAATCAGCCCCAGCATTTT
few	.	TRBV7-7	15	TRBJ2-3	CASSLLGRSTDTQYF	TGTGCCAGCAGCTTACTGGGGCGGAGCACAGATACGCAGTATTTT
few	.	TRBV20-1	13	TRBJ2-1	CSARYGSRDEQFF	TGCAGTGCTAGGTACGGGTCCCGGGATGAGCAGTTCTTC
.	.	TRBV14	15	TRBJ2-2	CASSQDLPNTGELFF	TGTGCCAGCAGCCAAGATCTTCCGAACACCGGGGAGCTGTTTTTT
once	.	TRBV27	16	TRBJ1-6	CASTNMRLGNNSPLHF	TGTGCCAGCACTAATATGAGACTGGGAAATAATTCACCCCTCCACTTT
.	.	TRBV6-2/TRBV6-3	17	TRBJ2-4	CASSYSMSGLAKNIQYF	TGTGCCAGCAGTTACTCGATGTCAGGACTAGCCAAAAACATTCAGTACTTC
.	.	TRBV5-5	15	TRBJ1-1	CASSLGGPRGTEAFF	TGTGCCAGCAGCTTGGGAGGGCCGAGGGGCACTGAAGCTTTCTTT
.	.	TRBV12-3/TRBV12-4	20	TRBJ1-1	CASSLARRGLPKNMNTEAFF	TGTGCCAGCAGTTTAGCACGTAGGGGACTACCGAAAAACATGAACACTGAAGCTTTCTTT
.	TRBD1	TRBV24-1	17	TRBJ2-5	CATSDSGYRGPGETQYF	TGTGCCACCAGTGATTCCGGCTATAGGGGGCCGGGAGAGACCCAGTACTTC
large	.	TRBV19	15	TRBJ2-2	CASSIDRANTGELFF	TGTGCCAGTAGTATAGACAGGGCGAACACCGGGGAGCTGTTTTTT
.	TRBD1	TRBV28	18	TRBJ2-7	CASSFETIGTGKGYEQYF	TGTGCCAGCAGTTTCGAAACCATAGGGACAGGGAAGGGATACGAGCAGTACTTC